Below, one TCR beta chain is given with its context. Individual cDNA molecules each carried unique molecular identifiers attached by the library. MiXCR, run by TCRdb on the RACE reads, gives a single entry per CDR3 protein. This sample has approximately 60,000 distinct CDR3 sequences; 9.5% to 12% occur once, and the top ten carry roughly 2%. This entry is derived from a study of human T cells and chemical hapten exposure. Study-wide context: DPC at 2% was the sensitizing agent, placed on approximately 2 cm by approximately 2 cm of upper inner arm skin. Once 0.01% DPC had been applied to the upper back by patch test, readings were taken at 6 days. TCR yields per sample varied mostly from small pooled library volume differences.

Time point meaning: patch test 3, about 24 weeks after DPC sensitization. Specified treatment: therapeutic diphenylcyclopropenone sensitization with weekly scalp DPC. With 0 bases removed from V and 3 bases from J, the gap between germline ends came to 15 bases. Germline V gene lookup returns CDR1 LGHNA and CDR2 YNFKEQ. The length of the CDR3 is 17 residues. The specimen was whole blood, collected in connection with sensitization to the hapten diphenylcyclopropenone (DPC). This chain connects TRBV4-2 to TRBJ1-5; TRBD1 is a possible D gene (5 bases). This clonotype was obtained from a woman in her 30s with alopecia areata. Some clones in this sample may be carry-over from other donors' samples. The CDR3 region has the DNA TGTGCCAGCAGCCAAGATCCCGGGGCCCGCTACAATCAGCCCCAGCATTTT. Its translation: CASSQDPGARYNQPQHF.